Presented here are 3 T cell receptor beta chains from one specimen sequenced in a study of blood T cell repertoires in COVID-19. Produced via immunoSEQ multiplex PCR; TCRdb's table is partial and in-frame only. The table lists hundreds of thousands of clones, 86% of them singletons. The sample comprised peripheral blood. These receptor sequences come from a woman in her 30s with active or convalescent COVID-19.

This chain links TRBV6-6 with TRBJ1-6; weak D call: TRBD1 (6 bases). Trimming took off 5 bases at V and 10 bases at J, with 15 bases between the two ends. CDR3 length equals 14 residues. Looked up from germline, CDR1 is MNHNY and CDR2 is SVGAGI (reference sequence). CDR3 sequence reads: CASSPGQLGSPLHF. CDR3 DNA: TGTGCCAGCAGTCCCGGACAGCTTGGGTCACCCCTCCACTTT.

The chain recombines TRBV12-5 with TRBJ2-1, with 10 bases lining up with TRBD2. The CDR3 runs 16 residues. J gave up 8 bases and V 3 bases, and 10 bases lay outside the gene matches. In germline, CDR1 is LGHNT, CDR2 FRNRAP. Here the CDR3 reads CASGFSGASGSHEQFF. CDR3 DNA: TGTGCTAGTGGTTTTTCCGGGGCTAGCGGGAGTCATGAGCAGTTCTTC.

The chain is built from TRBV30 and TRBJ1-1, with 7 bases fitting TRBD1. J was trimmed by 10 bases and V by 1 base; bases with no gene match: 6. CDR1 is GTSNPN and CDR2 is SVGIG in the germline V gene (reference sequence). This CDR3 region has 12 residues. Written as DNA, the CDR3 is TGTGCCTGGAGTGGACAGGGCGGAGCAGCTTTCTTT. Amino acid sequence: CAWSGQGGAAFF.